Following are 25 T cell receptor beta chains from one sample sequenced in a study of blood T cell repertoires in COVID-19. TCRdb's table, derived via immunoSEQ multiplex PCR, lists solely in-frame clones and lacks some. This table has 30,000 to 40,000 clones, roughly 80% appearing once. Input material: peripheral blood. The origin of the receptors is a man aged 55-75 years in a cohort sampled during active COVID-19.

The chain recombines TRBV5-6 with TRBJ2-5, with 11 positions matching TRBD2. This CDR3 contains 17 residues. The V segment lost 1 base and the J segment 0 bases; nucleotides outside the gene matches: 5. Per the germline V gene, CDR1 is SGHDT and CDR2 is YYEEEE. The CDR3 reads CASSLQTSGVYQETQYF. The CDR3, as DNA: TGTGCCAGCAGCTTGCAGACTAGCGGGGTCTACCAAGAGACCCAGTACTTC.

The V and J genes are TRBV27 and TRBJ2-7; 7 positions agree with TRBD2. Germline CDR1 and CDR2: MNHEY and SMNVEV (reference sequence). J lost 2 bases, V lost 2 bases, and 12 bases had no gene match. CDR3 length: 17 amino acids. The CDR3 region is CASSLEPRASGTYEQYF. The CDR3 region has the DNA TGTGCCAGCAGTTTAGAGCCCAGGGCTAGCGGAACCTACGAGCAGTACTTC.

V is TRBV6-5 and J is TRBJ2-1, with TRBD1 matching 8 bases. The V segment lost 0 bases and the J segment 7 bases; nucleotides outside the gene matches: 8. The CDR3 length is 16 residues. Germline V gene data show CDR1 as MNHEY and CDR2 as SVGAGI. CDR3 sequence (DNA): TGTGCCAGCAGTTACTCGAGGCAGGGGGCGTATAATGAGCAGTTCTTC. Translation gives CASSYSRQGAYNEQFF.

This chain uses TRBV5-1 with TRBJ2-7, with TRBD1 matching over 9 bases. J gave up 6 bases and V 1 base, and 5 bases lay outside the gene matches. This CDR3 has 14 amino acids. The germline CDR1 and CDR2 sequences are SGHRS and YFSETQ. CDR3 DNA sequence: TGCGCCAGCAGCTTGTCCGGGACAGGGACCGAGCAGTACTTC. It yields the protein CASSLSGTGTEQYF.

The CDR3 coding sequence is TGCAGCGGGAGGACTGTTGGAAACACCATATATTTT. It is translated as CSGRTVGNTIYF. The chain employs TRBV29-1 and TRBJ1-3, with D unresolved. Germline assignment: CDR1 SQVTM and CDR2 ANQGSEA. The CDR3 length is 12 residues. V dropped 7 bases and J dropped 3 bases, with 10 bases sitting between them.

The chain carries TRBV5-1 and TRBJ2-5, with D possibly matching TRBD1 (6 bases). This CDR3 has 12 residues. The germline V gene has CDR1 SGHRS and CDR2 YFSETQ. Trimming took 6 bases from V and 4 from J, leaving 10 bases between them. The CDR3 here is CASKARGETQYF. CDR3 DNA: TGCGCCAGCAAGGCCAGGGGAGAGACCCAGTACTTC.

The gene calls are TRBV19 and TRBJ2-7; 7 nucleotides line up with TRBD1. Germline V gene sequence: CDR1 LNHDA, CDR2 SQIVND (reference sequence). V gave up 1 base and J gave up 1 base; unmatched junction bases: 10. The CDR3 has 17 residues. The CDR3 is CASSIGTGRTGSYEQYF. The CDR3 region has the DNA TGTGCCAGTAGTATAGGGACAGGCCGGACAGGTTCCTACGAGCAGTACTTC.

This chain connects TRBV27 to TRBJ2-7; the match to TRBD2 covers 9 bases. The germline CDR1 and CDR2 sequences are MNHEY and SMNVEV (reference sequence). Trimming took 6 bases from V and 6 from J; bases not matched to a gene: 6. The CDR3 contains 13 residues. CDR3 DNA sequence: TGTGCCAGCAGCCTTATTAGCGGGAGCGAGCAGTACTTC. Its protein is CASSLISGSEQYF.

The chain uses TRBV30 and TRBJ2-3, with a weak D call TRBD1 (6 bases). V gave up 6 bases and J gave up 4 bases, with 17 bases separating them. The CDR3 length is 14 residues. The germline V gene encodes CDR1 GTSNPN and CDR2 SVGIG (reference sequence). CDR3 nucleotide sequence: TGTGCCTGCCCCCGAAGGGGGTCCCCAGATACGCAGTATTTT. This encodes CACPRRGSPDTQYF. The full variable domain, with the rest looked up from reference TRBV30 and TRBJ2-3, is SQTIHQWPATLVQPVGSPLSLECTVEGTSNPNLYWYRQAAGRGLQLLFYSVGIGQISSEVPQNLSASRPQDRQFILSSKKLLLSDSGFYLCACPRRGSPDTQYFGPGTRLTVL.

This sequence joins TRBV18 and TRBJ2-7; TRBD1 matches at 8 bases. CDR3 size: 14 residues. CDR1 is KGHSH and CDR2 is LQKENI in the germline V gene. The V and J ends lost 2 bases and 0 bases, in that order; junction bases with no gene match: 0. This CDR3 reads CASSPTGGSYEQYF. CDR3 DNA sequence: TGTGCCAGCTCACCAACAGGGGGCTCCTACGAGCAGTACTTC.

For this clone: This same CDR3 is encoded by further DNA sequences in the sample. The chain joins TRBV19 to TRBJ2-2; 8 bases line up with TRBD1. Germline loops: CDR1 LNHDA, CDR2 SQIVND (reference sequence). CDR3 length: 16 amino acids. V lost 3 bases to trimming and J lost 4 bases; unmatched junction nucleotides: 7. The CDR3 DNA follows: TGTGCCAGTAGTATCCCCAGGGGGCCGTTCACCGGGGAGCTGTTTTTT. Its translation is CASSIPRGPFTGELFF.

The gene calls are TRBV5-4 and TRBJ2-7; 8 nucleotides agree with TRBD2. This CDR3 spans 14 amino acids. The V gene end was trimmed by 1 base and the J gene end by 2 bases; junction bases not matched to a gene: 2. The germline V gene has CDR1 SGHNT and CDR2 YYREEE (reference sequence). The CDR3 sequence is CASSLRAGAYEQYF. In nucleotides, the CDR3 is TGTGCCAGCAGCTTGCGAGCGGGGGCCTACGAGCAGTACTTC.

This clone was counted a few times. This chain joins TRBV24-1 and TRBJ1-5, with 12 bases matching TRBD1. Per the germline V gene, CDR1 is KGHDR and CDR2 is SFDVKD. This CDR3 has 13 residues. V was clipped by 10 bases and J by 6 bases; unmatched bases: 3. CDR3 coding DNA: TGTGCCACGGGGACAGGGGGCAGTCAGCCCCAGCATTTT. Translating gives CATGTGGSQPQHF.

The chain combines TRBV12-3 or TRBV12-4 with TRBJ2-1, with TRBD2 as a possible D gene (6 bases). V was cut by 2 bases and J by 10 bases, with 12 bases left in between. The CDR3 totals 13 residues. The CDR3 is CASSLNRRGEQFF. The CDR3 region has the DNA TGTGCCAGCAGTTTAAACCGGAGGGGAGAGCAGTTCTTC.

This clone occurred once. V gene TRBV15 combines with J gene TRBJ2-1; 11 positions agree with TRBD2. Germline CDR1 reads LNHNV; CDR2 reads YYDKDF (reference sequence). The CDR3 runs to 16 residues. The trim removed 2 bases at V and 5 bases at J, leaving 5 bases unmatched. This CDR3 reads CATSRRGTSGNNEQFF. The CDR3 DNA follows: TGTGCCACCAGCAGAAGGGGGACTAGCGGTAACAATGAGCAGTTCTTC.

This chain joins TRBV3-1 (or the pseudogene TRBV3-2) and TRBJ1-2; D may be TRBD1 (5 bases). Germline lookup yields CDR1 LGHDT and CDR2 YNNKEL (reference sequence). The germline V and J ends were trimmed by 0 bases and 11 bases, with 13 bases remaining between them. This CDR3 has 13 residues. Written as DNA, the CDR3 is TGTGCCAGCAGCCAAGATGCTGGGGCGCAGTACACCTTC. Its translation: CASSQDAGAQYTF.

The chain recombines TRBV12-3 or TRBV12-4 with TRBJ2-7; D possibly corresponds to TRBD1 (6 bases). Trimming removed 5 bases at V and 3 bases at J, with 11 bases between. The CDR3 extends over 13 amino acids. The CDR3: CASSHVDSYEQYF. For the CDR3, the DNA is TGTGCCAGCAGTCACGTGGACAGCTACGAGCAGTACTTC.

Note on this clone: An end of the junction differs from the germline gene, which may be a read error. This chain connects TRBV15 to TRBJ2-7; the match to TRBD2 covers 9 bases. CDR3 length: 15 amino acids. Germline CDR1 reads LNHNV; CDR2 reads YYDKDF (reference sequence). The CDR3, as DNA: TGTGCCACCAGCAGAGGGGCTGGGAGCGGGGGGCCACAAGACTTC. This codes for CATSRGAGSGGPQDF.

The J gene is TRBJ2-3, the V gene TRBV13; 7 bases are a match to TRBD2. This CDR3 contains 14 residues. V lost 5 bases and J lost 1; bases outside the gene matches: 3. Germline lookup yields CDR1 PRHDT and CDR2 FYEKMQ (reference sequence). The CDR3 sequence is CASSGRGRTDTQYF. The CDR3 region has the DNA TGTGCCAGCAGCGGGAGGGGACGCACAGATACGCAGTATTTT.

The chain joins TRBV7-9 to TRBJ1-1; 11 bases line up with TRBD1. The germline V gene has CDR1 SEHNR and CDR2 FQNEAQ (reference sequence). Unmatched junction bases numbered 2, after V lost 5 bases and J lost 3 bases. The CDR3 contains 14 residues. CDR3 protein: CASSMGQGDTEAFF. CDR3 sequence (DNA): TGTGCCAGCAGCATGGGACAGGGGGACACTGAAGCTTTCTTT.

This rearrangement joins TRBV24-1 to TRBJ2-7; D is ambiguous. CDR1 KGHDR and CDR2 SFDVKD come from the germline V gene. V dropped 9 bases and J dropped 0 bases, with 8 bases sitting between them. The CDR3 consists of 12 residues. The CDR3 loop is CATESYSYEQYF. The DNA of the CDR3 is TGTGCCACCGAGAGTTACTCCTACGAGCAGTACTTC.

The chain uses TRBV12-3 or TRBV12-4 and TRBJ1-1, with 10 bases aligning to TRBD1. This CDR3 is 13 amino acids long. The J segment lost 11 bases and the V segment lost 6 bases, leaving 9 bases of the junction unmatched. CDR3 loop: CASRRTGGGMAFF. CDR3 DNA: TGTGCCAGCAGGCGGACAGGGGGGGGAATGGCTTTCTTT.

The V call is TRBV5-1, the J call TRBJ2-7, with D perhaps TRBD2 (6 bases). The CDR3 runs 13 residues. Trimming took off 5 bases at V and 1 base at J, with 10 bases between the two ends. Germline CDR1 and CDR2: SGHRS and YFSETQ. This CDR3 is CASRTGDSYEQYF. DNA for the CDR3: TGCGCCAGCAGAACGGGAGATTCCTACGAGCAGTACTTC.

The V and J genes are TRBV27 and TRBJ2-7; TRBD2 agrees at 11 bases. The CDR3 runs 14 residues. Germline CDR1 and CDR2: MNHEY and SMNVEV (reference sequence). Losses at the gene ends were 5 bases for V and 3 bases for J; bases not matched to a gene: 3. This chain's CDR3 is CASSGTSGYYEQYF. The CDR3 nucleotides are TGTGCCAGCAGTGGGACTAGCGGTTACTACGAGCAGTACTTC.

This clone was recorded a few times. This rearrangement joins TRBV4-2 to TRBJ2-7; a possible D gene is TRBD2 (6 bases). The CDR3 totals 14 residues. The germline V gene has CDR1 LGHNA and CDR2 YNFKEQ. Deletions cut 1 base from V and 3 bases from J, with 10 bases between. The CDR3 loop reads CASSQGLGDYEQYF. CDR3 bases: TGTGCCAGCAGCCAAGGACTAGGGGACTACGAGCAGTACTTC.